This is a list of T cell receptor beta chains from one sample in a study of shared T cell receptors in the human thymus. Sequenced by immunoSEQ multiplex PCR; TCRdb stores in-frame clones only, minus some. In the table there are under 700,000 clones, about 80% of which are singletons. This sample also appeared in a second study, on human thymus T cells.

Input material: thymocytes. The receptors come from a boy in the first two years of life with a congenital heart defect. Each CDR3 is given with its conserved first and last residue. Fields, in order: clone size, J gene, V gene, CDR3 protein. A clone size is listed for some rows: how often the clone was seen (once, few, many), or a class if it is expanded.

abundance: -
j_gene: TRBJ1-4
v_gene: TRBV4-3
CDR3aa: CASSQDWVRGSRNEKLFF

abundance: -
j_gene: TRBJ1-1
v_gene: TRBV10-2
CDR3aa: CASSEVLTEAFF

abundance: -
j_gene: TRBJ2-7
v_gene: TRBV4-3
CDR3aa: CASSQGVSGTSGDCYEQYF

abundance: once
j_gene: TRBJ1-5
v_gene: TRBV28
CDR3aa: CASSTRGGGNQPQHF

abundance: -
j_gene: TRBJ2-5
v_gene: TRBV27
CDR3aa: CASSSRRGSGSGETQYF

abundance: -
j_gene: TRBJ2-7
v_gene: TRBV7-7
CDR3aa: CASSLRAGGGDEQYF

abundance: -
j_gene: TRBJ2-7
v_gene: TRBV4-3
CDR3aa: CASSQDLGPAPNKYYEQYF

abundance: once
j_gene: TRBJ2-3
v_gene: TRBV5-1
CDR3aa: CASSLSTGQGFTDTQYF

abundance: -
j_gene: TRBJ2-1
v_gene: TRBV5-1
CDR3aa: CASSFLTSGRDEQFF

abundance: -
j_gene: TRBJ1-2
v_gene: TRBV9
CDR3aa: CASSVGIENYGYTF

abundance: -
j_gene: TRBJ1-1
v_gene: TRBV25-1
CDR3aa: CASGRGPGDTEAFF

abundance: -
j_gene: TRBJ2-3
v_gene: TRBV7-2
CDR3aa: CASSLVRTRSSDTQYF

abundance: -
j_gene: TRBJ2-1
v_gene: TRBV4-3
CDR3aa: CASSQLVGESEQFF

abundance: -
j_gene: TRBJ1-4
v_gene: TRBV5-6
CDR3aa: CASSLKQGATNEKLFF